This TCR beta chain was sequenced during a study of blood T cell repertoires in COVID-19. In the study overall: Donors in the United States, Italy and Spain gave samples during acute or convalescent COVID-19. From T cells, B-cell-depleted T cells, or PBMCs came the material, which was cDNA or gDNA.

This clone was counted once. In the original processing: Using reference gene primer amplification, nucleated cell counts were estimated. Only in-frame clones appear in the TCRdb table, and some are missing; sequencing was by immunoSEQ multiplex PCR. V and J calls plus clone size are reproduced from that table; the DNA served to infer D and trimming. Of about 140,000 clones listed, roughly 78% were seen once; the top ten hold under 4.5%. CDR3 size: 15 residues. From germline, CDR1 is MDHEN and CDR2 SYDVKM. V shed 5 bases, J shed 7 bases, and the junction held 11 bases outside the gene matches. The origin of this receptor is a man aged 60-69 years with acute or convalescent COVID-19. The chain links TRBV28 to TRBJ2-7; 10 positions match TRBD1. Sequenced sample: peripheral blood. This CDR3 reads CASSPTPDRGPEQYF. In DNA, the CDR3 is TGTGCCAGCAGTCCTACCCCAGACAGGGGGCCTGAGCAGTACTTC.